This TCR beta chain originates from a study of blood T cell repertoires in COVID-19. Trimming cost V 0 bases and J 4 bases, with 10 bases left between them. This CDR3 region has 15 residues. Germline CDR1 is MNHEY and CDR2 is SMNVEV (reference sequence). The authors' processing: Amplification of reference gene primers provided the estimated nucleated cell counts. This table comes from immunoSEQ multiplex PCR, and its TCRdb copy is limited to in-frame clones, with some not included. V and J calls and clone size are those listed in that table; D and trimming were worked out from the DNA. Of about 210,000 clones listed, around 76% are singletons. The Seattle patients, enrolled during active infection, were followed longitudinally.

The sequenced sample consisted of peripheral blood. The J gene is TRBJ1-5, the V gene TRBV27; D is possibly TRBD1 (5 bases). The source is an older woman with COVID-19, enrolled during active disease. CDR3 sequence (DNA): TGTGCCAGCAGTTTATCCTACGGGGGGAATCAGCCCCAGCATTTT. This sequence encodes CASSLSYGGNQPQHF.